This T cell receptor beta chain is from a study of response to subunit inactivated influenza vaccine listed by TCRdb under 2018. Regarding the complete study: Deep quantitative T cell receptor repertoire profiling was used in the study to track responses to a trivalent subunit inactivated influenza vaccine.

Study-wide findings and limitations: The authors suggested that each seasonal influenza vaccination may recruit only a limited number of new T cells.

As concerns this clonotype: The clone's antigen remains unknown. Base qualities are missing; no much larger clone stands one base away.

Library prep was done by RT-PCR. Reads for this sample came from an Illumina HiSeq 2500. The public reads were quality trimmed at Q25 with fastp and then assembled into clones with MiXCR by TCRdb, keeping productive beta chains. Entries that share a CDR3 protein sequence are merged under the most common genes and DNA. The sample data list roughly 570,000 distinct CDR3 sequences, and approximately 15% of these were observed just once. The ten largest clones take up around 10% of the sample. The receptor comes from a man in his forties or fifties who received an inactivated influenza vaccine. Donor details come from another sample of the same person, matched by shared clones. The source was PBMCs from blood, collected roughly 12 days after vaccination.

The DNA reads TGCGCCAGCAGCTTGGGCGTTGCAGGGGCAAATGAAAAACTGTTTTTT. Translated, it gives CASSLGVAGANEKLFF. The rearrangement combines TRBV5-1 with TRBJ1-4; TRBD1 might be the D gene, on 6 matching bases. Spanning cysteine to phenylalanine, the CDR3 consists of 16 amino acids. Of all the DNA, just the CDR3 is kept, 48 bases in frame from base 1. Trimming removed 0 bases from V and 5 bases from J, leaving 14 bases between the germline ends. CDR1 and CDR2 are read off the germline V gene as SGHRS and YFSETQ. The reference TRBV5-1 and TRBJ1-4 proteins fill in what lies around the CDR3, so the full variable domain reads KAGVTQTPRYLIKTRGQQVTLSCSPISGHRSVSWYQQTPGQGLQFLFEYFSETQRNKGNFPGRFSGRQFSNSRSEMNVSTLELGDSALYLCASSLGVAGANEKLFFGSGTQLSVL.